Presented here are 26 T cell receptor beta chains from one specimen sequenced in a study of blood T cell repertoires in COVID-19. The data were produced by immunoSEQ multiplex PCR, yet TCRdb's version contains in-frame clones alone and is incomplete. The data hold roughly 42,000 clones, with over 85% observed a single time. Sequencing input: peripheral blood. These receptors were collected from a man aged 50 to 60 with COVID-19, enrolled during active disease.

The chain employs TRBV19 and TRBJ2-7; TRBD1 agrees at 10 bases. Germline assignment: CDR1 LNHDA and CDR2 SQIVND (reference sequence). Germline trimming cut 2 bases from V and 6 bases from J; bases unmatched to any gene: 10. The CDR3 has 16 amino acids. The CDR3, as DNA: TGTGCCAGTAGTATAAGACAGGGGGCGCCTGCTCGCGAGCAGTACTTC. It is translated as CASSIRQGAPAREQYF.

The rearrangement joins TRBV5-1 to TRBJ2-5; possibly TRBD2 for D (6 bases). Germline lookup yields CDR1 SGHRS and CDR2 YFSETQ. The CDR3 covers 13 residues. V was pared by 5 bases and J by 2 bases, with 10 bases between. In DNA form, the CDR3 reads TGCGCCAGCAGGGAGGGGAATCAAGAGACCCAGTACTTC. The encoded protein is CASREGNQETQYF.

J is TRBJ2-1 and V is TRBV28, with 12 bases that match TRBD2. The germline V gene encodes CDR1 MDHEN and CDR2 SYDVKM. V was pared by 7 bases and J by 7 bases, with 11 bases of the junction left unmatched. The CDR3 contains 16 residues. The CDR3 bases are TGTGCCAGCACCTCTAGCGGGAGGGTCGAGGGGAATGAGCAGTTCTTC. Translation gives CASTSSGRVEGNEQFF.

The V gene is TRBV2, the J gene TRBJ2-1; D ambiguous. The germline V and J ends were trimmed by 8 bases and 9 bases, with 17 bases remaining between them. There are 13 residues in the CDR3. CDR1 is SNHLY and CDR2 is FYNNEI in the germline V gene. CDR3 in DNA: TGTGCCAGCGGGCGATTGGGCGATCGTGAGCAGTTCTTC. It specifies CASGRLGDREQFF.

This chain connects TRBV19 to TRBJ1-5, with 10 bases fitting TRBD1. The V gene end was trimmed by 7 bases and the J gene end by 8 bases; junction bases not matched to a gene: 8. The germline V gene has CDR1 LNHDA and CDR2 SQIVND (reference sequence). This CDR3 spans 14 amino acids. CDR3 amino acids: CASNRRDRGEPQHF. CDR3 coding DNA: TGTGCCAGTAATCGCCGGGACAGGGGTGAGCCCCAGCATTTT.

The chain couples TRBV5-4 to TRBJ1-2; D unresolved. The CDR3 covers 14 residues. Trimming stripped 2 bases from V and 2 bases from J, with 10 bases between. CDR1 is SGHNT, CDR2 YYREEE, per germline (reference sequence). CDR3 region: CASSFRAGNYGYTF. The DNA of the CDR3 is TGTGCCAGCAGCTTTCGGGCGGGCAACTATGGCTACACCTTC.

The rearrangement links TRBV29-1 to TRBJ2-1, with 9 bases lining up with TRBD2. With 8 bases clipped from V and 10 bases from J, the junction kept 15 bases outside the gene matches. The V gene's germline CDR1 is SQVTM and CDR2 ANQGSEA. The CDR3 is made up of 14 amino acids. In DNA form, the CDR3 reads TGCAGCCTGGGCCGTAGCGGGGGAGCCTACGAGCAGTTCTTC. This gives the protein CSLGRSGGAYEQFF.

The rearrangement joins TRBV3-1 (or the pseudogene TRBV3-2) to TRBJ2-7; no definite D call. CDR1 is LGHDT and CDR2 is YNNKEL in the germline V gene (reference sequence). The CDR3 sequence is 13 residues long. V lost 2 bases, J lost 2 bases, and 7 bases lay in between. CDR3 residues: CASSQSYTYEQYF. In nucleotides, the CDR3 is TGTGCCAGCAGCCAATCTTATACCTACGAGCAGTACTTC.

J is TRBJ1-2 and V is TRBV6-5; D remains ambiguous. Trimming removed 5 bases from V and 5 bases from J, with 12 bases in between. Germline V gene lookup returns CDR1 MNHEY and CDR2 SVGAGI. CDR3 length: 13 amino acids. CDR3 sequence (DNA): TGTGCCAGCAGTAATCCGCCGCTATATGGCTACACCTTC. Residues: CASSNPPLYGYTF.

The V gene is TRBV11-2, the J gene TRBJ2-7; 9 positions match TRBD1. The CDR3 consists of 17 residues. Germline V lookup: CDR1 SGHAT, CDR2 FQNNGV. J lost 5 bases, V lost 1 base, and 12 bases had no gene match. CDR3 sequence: CASSLVGRGQGIDEQYF. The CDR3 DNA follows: TGTGCCAGCAGCTTAGTTGGTAGAGGACAGGGGATCGACGAGCAGTACTTC.

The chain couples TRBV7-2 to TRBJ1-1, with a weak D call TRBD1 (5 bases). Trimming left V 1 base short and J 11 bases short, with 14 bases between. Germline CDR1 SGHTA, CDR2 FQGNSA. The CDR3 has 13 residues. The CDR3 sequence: CASSLGVGARAFF. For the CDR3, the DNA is TGTGCCAGCAGCTTAGGGGTAGGGGCGAGGGCTTTCTTT.

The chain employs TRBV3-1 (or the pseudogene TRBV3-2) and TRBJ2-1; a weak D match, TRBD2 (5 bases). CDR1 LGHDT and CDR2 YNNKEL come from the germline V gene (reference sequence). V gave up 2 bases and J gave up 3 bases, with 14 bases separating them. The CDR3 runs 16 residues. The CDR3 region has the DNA TGTGCCAGCAGCCAAAGGCCTAGCAGCAACTACAATGAGCAGTTCTTC. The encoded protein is CASSQRPSSNYNEQFF.

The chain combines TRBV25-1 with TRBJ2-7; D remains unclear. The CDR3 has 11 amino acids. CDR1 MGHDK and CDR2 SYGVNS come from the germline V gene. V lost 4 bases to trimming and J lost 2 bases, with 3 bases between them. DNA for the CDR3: TGTGCCAGCAGTGTCGCCTACGAGCAGTACTTC. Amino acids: CASSVAYEQYF.

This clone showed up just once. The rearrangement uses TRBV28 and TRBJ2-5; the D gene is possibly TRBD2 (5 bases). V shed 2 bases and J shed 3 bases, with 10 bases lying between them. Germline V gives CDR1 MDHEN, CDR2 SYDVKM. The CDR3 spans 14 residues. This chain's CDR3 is CASSLLAAKETQYF. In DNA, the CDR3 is TGTGCCAGCAGTTTACTAGCCGCAAAAGAGACCCAGTACTTC.

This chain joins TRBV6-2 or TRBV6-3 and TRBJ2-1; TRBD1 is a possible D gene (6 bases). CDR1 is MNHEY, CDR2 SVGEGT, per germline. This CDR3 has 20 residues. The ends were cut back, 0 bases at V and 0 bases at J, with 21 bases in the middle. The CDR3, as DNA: TGTGCCAGCAGTTACTCGATCACGACCCACACAGGGACCTCCTACAATGAGCAGTTCTTC. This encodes CASSYSITTHTGTSYNEQFF.

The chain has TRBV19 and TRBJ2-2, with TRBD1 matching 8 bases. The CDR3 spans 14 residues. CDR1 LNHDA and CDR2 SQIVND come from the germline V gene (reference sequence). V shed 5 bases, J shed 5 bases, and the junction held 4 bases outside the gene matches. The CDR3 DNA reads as TGTGCCAGTAGTCCGACAGGGGTAACCGGGGAGCTGTTTTTT. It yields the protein CASSPTGVTGELFF.

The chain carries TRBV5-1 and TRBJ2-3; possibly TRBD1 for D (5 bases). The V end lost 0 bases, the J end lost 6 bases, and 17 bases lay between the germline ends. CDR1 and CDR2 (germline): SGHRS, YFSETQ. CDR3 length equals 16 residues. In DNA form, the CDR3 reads TGCGCCAGCAGCTTGGCACAGGCAGGGTTGTCGGATACGCAGTATTTT. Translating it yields CASSLAQAGLSDTQYF.

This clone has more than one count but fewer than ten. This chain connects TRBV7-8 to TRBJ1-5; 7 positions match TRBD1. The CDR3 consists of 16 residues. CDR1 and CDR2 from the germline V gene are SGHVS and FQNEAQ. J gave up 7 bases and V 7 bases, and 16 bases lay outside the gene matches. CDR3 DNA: TGTGCCAGCACCGAATTCGCTACAGGGGAGTCACAGCCCCAGCATTTT. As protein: CASTEFATGESQPQHF.

The CDR3 bases are TGCGCCAGCAGCCCCGAAAGCGTAGAGACCCAGTACTTC. Translating gives CASSPESVETQYF. The J gene is TRBJ2-5, the V gene TRBV5-1; D is ambiguous. V was shortened by 4 bases and J by 4 bases, with 11 bases between the two germline ends. CDR3 size: 13 residues. Germline CDR1 reads SGHRS; CDR2 reads YFSETQ.

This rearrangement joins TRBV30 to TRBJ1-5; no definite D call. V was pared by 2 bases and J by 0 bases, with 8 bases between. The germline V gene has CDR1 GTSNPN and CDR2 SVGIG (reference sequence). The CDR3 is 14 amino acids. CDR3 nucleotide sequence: TGTGCCTGGAGTTTGTCTAATAGCAATCAGCCCCAGCATTTT. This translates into CAWSLSNSNQPQHF. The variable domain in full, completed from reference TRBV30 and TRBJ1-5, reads SQTIHQWPATLVQPVGSPLSLECTVEGTSNPNLYWYRQAAGRGLQLLFYSVGIGQISSEVPQNLSASRPQDRQFILSSKKLLLSDSGFYLCAWSLSNSNQPQHFGDGTRLSIL.

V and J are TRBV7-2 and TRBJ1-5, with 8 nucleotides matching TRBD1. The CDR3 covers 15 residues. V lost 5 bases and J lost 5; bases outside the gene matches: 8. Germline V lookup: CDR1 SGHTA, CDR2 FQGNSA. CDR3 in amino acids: CASSLGQGWDQPQHF. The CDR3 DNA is TGTGCCAGCAGCCTTGGACAGGGATGGGATCAGCCCCAGCATTTT.

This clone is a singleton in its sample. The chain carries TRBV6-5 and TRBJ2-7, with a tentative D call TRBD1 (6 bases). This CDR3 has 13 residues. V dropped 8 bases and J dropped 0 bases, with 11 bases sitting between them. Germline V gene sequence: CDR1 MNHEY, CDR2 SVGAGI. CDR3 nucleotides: TGTGCCAGCGGAACAGGGATCTCCTACGAGCAGTACTTC. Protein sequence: CASGTGISYEQYF.

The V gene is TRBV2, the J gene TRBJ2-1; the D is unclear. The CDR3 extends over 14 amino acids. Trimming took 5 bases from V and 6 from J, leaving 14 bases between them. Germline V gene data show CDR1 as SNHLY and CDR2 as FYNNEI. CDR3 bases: TGTGCCAGCAGTAGAATAGCCCCTACCAATGAGCAGTTCTTC. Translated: CASSRIAPTNEQFF.

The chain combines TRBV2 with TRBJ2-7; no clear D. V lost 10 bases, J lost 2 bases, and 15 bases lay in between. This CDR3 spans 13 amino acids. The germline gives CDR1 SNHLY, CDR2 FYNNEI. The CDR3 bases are TGTGCCACCCGTCGCAGGATTACCTACGAGCAGTACTTC. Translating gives CATRRRITYEQYF.

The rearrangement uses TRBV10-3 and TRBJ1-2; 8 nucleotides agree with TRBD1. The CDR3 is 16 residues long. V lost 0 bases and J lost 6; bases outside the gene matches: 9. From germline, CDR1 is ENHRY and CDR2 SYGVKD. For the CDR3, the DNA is TGTGCCATCAGTGAGTCGACTCCCGACAGGGGTGATGGCTACACCTTC. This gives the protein CAISESTPDRGDGYTF.

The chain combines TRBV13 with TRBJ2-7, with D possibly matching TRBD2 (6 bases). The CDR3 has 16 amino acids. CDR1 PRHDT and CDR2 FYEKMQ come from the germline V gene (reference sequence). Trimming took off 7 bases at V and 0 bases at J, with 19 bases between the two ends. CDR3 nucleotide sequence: TGTGCCAGCACTATCCTAAGTGACGGGGGCTCCTACGAGCAGTACTTC. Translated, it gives CASTILSDGGSYEQYF.